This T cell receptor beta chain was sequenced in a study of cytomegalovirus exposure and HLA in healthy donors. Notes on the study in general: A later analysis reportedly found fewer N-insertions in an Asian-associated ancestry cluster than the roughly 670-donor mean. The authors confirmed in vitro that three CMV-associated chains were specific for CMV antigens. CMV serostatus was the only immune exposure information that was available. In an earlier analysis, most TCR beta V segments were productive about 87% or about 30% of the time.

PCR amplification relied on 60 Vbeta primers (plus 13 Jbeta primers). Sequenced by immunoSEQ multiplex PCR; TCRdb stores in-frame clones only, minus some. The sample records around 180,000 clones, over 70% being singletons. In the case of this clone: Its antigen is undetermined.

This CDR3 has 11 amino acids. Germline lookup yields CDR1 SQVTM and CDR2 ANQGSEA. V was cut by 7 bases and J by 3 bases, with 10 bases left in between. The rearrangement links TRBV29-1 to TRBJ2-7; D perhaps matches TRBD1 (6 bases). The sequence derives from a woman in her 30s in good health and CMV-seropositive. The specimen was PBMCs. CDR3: CSAKQGYEQYF. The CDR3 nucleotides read TGCAGCGCGAAACAGGGCTACGAGCAGTACTTC.